This passage covers 6 T cell receptor beta chains from one sample sequenced in a study of metastatic and nonmetastatic thyroid tumors. Using MiXCR, TCRdb re-called clones from the PCR reads. The sample holds 25,000 to 30,000 clones, 15% to 20% seen once. No treatment of any kind had been given to any patient before thyroid surgery. The sample was blood. The receptors shown here come from a female donor with papillary thyroid cancer or a benign thyroid nodule (not recorded which). Some clones in this sample may be carry-over from other donors' samples.

The chain joins TRBV30 to TRBJ1-2, with 10 bases that match TRBD1. This CDR3 spans 13 amino acids. Germline V gives CDR1 GTSNPN, CDR2 SVGIG (reference sequence). The V and J ends lost 0 bases and 8 bases, in that order; junction bases with no gene match: 3. CDR3 nucleotide sequence: TGTGCCTGGAGTGTAGGGACAGGGGTAGGCTACACCTTC. Translating it yields CAWSVGTGVGYTF.

Judged by abundance, this clone is medium-sized (0.01 to 0.1%). The chain recombines TRBV24-1 with TRBJ2-1; a possible D gene is TRBD2 (6 bases). The CDR3 loop spans 13 amino acids. Per germline, CDR1 KGHDR and CDR2 SFDVKD. V was trimmed by 10 bases and J by 6 bases, leaving 15 bases between them. CDR3: CATHSGYGNEQFF. CDR3 coding DNA: TGTGCCACTCACAGCGGGTACGGCAATGAGCAGTTCTTC.

This clone was detected ten times or more. The chain uses TRBV6-1 and TRBJ2-3, with TRBD2 matching over 8 bases. The germline V gene encodes CDR1 MNHNS and CDR2 SASEGT. Trimming took 3 bases from V and 3 from J; bases not matched to a gene: 11. The CDR3 consists of 17 residues. The CDR3 DNA reads TGTGCCAGCAGTGAGAAGGTTAGCGGGGAGGGGACAGATACGCAGTATTTT. Its translation: CASSEKVSGEGTDTQYF.

There are many counts of this clone. The V and J genes are TRBV3-1 and TRBJ1-1; D may be TRBD1 (6 bases). The germline gives CDR1 LGHDT, CDR2 YNNKEL (reference sequence). Trimming removed 3 bases from V and 0 bases from J, with 11 bases in between. There are 15 residues in the CDR3. CDR3 sequence (DNA): TGTGCCAGCAGCCAGTTGACAGGCGTGAACACTGAAGCTTTCTTT. Protein product: CASSQLTGVNTEAFF.

This clone was observed many times. The CDR3 coding sequence is TGCAGTGCTAGGAGGCTCCGCGACAGTCCCCTTTTGTATGGCTACACCTTC. Amino acid sequence: CSARRLRDSPLLYGYTF. V is TRBV20-1 and J is TRBJ1-2; D may be TRBD1 (5 bases). The germline gives CDR1 DFQATT, CDR2 SNEGSKA (reference sequence). V lost 3 bases to trimming and J lost 5 bases, with 25 bases between them. The CDR3 spans 17 residues.

V is TRBV5-1 and J is TRBJ2-2; possible D gene TRBD1, 6 bases. V shed 3 bases and J shed 4 bases, with 16 bases lying between them. The CDR3 sequence is 16 residues long. CDR1 and CDR2 (germline): SGHRS, YFSETQ. CDR3 DNA: TGCGCCAGCAGCTCCCGGGACACCTTCTTCACCGGGGAGCTGTTTTTT. The encoded protein is CASSSRDTFFTGELFF.